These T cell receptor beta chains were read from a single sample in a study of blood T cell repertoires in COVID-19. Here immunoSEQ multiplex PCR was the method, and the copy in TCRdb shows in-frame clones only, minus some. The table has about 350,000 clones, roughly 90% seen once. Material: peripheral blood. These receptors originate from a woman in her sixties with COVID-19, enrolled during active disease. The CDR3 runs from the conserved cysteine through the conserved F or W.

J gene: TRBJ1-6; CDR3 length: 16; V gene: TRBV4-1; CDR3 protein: CASSQDGRTYNSPLHF
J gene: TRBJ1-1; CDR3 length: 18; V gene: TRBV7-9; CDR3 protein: CASSKHRDRGPRDTEAFF
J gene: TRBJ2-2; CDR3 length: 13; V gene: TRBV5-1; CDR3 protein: CASSLVIAGELFF
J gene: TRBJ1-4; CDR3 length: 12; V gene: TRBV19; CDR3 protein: CASSLRSEKLFF
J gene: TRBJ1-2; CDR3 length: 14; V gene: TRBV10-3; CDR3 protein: CAISAAGSDYGYTF
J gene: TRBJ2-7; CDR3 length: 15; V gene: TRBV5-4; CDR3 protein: CASSTGTGGLYEQYF
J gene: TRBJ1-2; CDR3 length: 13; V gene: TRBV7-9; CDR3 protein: CASSWTGAYGYTF
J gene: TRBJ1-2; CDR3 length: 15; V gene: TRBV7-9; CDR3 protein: CASSLYPDSNYGYTF
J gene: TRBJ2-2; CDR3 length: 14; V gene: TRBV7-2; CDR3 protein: CASSFWGDTGELFF
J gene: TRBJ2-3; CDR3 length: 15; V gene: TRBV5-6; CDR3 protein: CASSSGLAFSDTQYF
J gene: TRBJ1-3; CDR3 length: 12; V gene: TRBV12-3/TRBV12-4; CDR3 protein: CASSLAQNTIYF
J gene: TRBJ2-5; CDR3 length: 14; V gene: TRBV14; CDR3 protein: CASSLDRVGKTQYF
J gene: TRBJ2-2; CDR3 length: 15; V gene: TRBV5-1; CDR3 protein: CASSLGLADTGELFF
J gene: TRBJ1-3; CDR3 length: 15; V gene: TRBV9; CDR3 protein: CASSVGGREGNTIYF